The T cell receptor (beta chain) under discussion was sequenced for a study of OX40 agonist ivuxolimab in advanced cancers. Whole-study findings and limits: What antigens the expanded peripheral T cells recognized was never established. Researchers report that CD8+ T cells had, on average, more expanded clones than CD4+.

The data were produced by immunoSEQ multiplex PCR, yet TCRdb's version contains in-frame clones alone and is incomplete. The sample has 30,000 to 45,000 clones, 78% seen once; the top ten hold around 13%. About this clone: Its antigen is unidentified.

CDR1 and CDR2 (germline): MNHEY, SMNVEV (reference sequence). The germline V and J ends were trimmed by 1 base and 0 bases, with 12 bases remaining between them. This CDR3 region has 16 residues. The J gene is TRBJ1-1, the V gene TRBV27; no clear D gene. The sequence derives from an adult with an advanced solid tumor such as melanoma, head and neck, liver or kidney cancer. The sample consisted of CD4+ or CD8+ T cells sorted from blood, taken in a trial of the OX40 agonist ivuxolimab. CDR3 DNA: TGTGCCAGCAGTTTATTACAGACTAGGATGAACACTGAAGCTTTCTTT. Protein: CASSLLQTRMNTEAFF.